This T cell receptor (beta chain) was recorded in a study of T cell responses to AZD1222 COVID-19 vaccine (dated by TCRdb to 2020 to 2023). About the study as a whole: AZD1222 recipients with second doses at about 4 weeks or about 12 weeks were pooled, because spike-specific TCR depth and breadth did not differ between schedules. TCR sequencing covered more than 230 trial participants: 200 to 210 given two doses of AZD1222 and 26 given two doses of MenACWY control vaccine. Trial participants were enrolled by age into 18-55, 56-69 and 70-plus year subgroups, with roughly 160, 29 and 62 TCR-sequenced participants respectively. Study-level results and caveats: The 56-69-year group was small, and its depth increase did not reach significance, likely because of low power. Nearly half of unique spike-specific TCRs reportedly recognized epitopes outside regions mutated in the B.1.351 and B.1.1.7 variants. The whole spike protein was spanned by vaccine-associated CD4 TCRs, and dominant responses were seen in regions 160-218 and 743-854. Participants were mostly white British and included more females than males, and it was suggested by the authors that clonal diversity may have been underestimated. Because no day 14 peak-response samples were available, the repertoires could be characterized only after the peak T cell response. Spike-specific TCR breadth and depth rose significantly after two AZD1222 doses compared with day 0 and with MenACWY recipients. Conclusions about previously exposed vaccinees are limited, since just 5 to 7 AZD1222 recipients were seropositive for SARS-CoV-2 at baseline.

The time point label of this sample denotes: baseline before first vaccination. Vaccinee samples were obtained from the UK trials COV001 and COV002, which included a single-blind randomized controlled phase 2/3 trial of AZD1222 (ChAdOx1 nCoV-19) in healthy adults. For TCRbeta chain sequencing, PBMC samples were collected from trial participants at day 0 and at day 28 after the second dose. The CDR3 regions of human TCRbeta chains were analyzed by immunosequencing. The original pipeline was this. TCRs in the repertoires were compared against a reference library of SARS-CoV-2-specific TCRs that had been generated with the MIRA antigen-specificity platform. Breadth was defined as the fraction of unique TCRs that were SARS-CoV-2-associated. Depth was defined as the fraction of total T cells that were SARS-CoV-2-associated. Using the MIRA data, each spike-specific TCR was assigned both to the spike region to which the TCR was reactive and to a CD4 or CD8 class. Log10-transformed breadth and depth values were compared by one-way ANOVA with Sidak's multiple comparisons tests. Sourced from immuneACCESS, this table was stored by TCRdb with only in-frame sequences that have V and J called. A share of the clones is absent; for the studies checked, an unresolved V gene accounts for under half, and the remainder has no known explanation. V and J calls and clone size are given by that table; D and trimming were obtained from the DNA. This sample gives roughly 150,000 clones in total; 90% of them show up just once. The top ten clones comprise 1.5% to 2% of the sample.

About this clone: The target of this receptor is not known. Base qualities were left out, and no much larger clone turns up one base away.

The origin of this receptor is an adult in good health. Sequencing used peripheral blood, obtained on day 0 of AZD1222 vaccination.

The CDR3 protein: CASSVGGSRNSPLHF. The DNA sequence follows: TGTGCCAGCAGCGTAGGTGGGTCAAGAAATTCACCCCTCCACTTT. Rearrangement joined TRBV9 to TRBJ1-6; no D gene call is confident. The CDR3 covers 15 residues, taking in both the cysteine and the phenylalanine. The kept DNA is CDR3 alone, 45 bases in frame from the first base. The germline V gene encodes CDR1 SGDLS and CDR2 YYNGEE. V loses 0 bases of germline sequence and J loses 7 bases, and the interval between the two ends is 11 bases.